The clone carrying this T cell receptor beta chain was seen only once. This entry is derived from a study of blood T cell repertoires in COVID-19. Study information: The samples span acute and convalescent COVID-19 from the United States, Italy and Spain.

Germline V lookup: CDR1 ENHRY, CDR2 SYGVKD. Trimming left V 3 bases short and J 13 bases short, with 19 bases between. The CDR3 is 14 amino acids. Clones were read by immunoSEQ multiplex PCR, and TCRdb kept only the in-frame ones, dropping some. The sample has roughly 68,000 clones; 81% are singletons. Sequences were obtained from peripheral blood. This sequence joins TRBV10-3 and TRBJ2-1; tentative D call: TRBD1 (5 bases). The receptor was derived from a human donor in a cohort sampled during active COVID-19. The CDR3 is CAISDPRQGGGQFF. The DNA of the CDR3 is TGTGCCATCAGTGATCCCCGTCAGGGCGGTGGACAGTTCTTC.